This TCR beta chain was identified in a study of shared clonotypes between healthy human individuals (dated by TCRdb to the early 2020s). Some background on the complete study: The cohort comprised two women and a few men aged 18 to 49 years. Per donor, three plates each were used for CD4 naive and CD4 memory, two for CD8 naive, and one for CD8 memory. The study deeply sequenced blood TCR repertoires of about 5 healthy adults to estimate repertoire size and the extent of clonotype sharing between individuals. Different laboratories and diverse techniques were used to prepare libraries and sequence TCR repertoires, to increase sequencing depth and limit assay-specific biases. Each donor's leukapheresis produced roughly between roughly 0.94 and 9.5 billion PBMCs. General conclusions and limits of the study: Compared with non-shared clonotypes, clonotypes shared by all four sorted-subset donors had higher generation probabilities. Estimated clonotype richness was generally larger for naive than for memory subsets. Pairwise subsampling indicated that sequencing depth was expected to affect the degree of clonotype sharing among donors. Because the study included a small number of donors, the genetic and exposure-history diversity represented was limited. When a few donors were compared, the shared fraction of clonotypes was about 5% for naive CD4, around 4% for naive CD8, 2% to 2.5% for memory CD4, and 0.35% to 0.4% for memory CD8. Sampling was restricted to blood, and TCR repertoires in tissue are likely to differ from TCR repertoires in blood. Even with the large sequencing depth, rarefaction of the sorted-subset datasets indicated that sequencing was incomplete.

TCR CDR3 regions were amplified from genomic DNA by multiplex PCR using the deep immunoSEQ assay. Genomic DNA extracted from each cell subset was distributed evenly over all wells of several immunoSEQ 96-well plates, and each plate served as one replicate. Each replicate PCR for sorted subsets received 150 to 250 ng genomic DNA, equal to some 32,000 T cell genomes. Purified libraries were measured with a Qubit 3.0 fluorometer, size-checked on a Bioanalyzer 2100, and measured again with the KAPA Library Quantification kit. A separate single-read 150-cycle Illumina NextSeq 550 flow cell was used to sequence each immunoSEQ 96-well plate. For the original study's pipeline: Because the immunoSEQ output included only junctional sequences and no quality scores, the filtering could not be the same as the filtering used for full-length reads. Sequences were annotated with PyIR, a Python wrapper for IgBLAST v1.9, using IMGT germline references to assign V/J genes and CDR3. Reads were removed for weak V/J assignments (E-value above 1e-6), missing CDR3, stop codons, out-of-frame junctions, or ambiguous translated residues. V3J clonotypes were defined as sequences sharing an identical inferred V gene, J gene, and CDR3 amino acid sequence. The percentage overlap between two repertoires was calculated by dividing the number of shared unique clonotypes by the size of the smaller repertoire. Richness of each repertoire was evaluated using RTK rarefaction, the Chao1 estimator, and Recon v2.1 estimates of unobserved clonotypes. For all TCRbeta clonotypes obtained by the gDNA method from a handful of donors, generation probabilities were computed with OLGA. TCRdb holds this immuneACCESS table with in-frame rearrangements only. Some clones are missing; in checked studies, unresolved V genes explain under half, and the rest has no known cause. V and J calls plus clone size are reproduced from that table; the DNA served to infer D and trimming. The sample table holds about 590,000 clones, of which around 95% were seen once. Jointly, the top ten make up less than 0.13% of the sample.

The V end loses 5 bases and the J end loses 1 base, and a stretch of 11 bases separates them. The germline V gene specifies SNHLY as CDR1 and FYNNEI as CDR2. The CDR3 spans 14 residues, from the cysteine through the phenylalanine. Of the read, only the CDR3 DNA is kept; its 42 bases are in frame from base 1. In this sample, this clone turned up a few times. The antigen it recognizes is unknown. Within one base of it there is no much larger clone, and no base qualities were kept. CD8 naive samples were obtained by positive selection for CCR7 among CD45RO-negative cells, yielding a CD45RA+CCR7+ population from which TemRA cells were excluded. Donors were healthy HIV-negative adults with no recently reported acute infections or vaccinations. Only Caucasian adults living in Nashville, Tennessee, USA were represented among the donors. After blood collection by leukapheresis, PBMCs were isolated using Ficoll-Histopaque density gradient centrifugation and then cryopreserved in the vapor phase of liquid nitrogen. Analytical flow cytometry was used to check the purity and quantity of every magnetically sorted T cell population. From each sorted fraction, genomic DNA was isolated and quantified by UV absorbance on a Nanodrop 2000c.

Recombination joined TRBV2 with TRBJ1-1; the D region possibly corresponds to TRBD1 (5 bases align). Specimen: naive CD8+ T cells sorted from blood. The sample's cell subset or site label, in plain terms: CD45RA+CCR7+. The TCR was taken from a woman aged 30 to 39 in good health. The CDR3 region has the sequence CASSQTAGNTEAFF. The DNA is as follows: TGTGCCAGCAGTCAGACAGCAGGGAACACTGAAGCTTTCTTT.